Below, 4 T cell receptor beta chains from the same sample are listed, as sequenced in a study of blood T cell repertoires in COVID-19. The repertoire was sequenced with immunoSEQ multiplex PCR; TCRdb's copy has only in-frame clones and lacks some. This sample has about 350,000 clones, with about nine tenths found just once. The sequenced sample consisted of peripheral blood. These receptors came from a woman aged 55-70 years with COVID-19, enrolled during active disease.

This rearrangement joins TRBV19 to TRBJ1-2; 7 positions agree with TRBD1. The V and J ends lost 4 bases and 6 bases, in that order; junction bases with no gene match: 11. The CDR3 length is 15 residues. Germline V lookup: CDR1 LNHDA, CDR2 SQIVND (reference sequence). The DNA of the CDR3 is TGTGCCAGTAGTAGGGGAAGACAGGGCGTCAATGGCTACACCTTC. Amino acid sequence: CASSRGRQGVNGYTF.

V is TRBV28 and J is TRBJ1-5; 7 bases align to TRBD1. The CDR3 runs to 16 residues. Germline V gene lookup returns CDR1 MDHEN and CDR2 SYDVKM. V lost 7 bases and J lost 0; bases outside the gene matches: 9. CDR3 in amino acids: CASKGARAYSNQPQHF. The CDR3, as DNA: TGTGCCAGCAAGGGGGCCCGTGCCTATAGCAATCAGCCCCAGCATTTT.

The CDR3 coding sequence is TGTGCCATCAGTGAGCCTGGGGAGACCAATGAGCAGTTCTTC. Translated: CAISEPGETNEQFF. The chain combines TRBV10-3 with TRBJ2-1; D may be TRBD2 (5 bases). The germline V and J ends were trimmed by 2 bases and 6 bases, with 11 bases remaining between them. The CDR3 is made up of 14 amino acids. CDR1 is ENHRY and CDR2 is SYGVKD in the germline V gene.

The chain links TRBV23-1 to TRBJ1-1, with D unclear. TRBV23-1 carries the ORF label, with uncertain function. Trimming left V 0 bases short and J 4 bases short, with 9 bases between. There are 14 residues in the CDR3. The CDR3 coding sequence is TGCGCCAGCAGTCAATCCGGGGAATCCACTGAAGCTTTCTTT. Its protein is CASSQSGESTEAFF.